One sample yielded the 19 T cell receptor beta chains listed below, sequenced in a study of beta chain features in type 1 diabetes. Study results and caveats: When Type 1 diabetes patients were examined, their TCRB CDR3s proved moderately but significantly shorter in all four CD4+ subsets.

Sequenced material consisted of expressed TCRB transcripts (all of the isolated RNA was reverse transcribed). The protocol was immunoSEQ multiplex PCR, while the TCRdb copy is restricted to in-frame clones and leaves out a portion. The data hold under 55,000 clones, with roughly 39% observed a single time. For these TCRs, the target antigens are not known. Sequencing used Tregs from blood. The receptors were gathered from a man aged 25-45 years with type 1 diabetes.

This clone came up a few times. CDR3 nucleotide sequence: TGCGCCAGCAGCTTGGAAGCCTCAAACATTCAGTACTTC. Amino acids: CASSLEASNIQYF. The gene calls are TRBV5-1 and TRBJ2-4; no definite D call. Germline loops: CDR1 SGHRS, CDR2 YFSETQ. The germline V and J ends were trimmed by 0 bases and 6 bases, with 7 bases remaining between them. This CDR3 comprises 13 residues.

This clone was counted only a few times. The gene calls are TRBV5-4 and TRBJ2-7; 8 bases fit TRBD2. Germline V gives CDR1 SGHNT, CDR2 YYREEE (reference sequence). The CDR3 runs to 13 residues. Germline trimming cut 4 bases from V and 3 bases from J; bases unmatched to any gene: 3. The CDR3 protein is CASSAGTSYEQYF. For the CDR3, the DNA is TGTGCCAGCAGCGCCGGGACTAGCTACGAGCAGTACTTC.

This clone has a single count. The V gene is TRBV19, the J gene TRBJ1-2; D may be TRBD1 (5 bases). The CDR3 spans 13 residues. V gave up 1 base and J gave up 8 bases, with 11 bases separating them. Germline CDR1 and CDR2: LNHDA and SQIVND (reference sequence). This CDR3 is CASSIGQGAGYTF. In nucleotides, the CDR3 is TGTGCCAGTAGTATAGGGCAGGGTGCCGGCTACACCTTC.

This chain links TRBV30 with TRBJ2-3, with TRBD1 matching 12 bases. V lost 8 bases, J lost 3 bases, and 15 bases stayed unmatched. CDR3 length: 17 residues. CDR1 and CDR2 from the germline V gene are GTSNPN and SVGIG (reference sequence). The CDR3: CAGDRGLTPAGTDTQYF. Here the CDR3 DNA reads TGTGCCGGGGACAGGGGGCTGACCCCGGCGGGGACAGATACGCAGTATTTT.

The chain joins TRBV9 to TRBJ1-2; a weak D match, TRBD1 (6 bases). Germline CDR1 and CDR2: SGDLS and YYNGEE. V lost 0 bases, J lost 0 bases, and 12 bases lay in between. The length of the CDR3 is 16 residues. CDR3 nucleotides: TGTGCCAGCAGCGTAGAGGGGGACCTAGCTAACTATGGCTACACCTTC. Translated, it gives CASSVEGDLANYGYTF.

The chain is built from TRBV5-4 and TRBJ1-1, with 7 bases fitting TRBD1. The length of the CDR3 is 15 residues. CDR1 SGHNT and CDR2 YYREEE come from the germline V gene (reference sequence). The trim removed 0 bases at V and 5 bases at J, leaving 7 bases unmatched. DNA for the CDR3: TGTGCCAGCAGCTTGGTTTTAGCAGGGGGAACTGAAGCTTTCTTT. Translated, it gives CASSLVLAGGTEAFF.

This rearrangement joins TRBV6-1 to TRBJ1-6; D is uncertain. Trimming removed 8 bases at V and 10 bases at J, with 18 bases between. The V gene's germline CDR1 is MNHNS and CDR2 SASEGT. The CDR3 is 14 residues long. The CDR3 is CASVTGNSGSPLHF. CDR3 bases: TGTGCCAGCGTCACCGGGAACTCGGGATCACCCCTCCACTTT.

The sample holds a few counts of this clone. This sequence joins TRBV29-1 and TRBJ2-1; TRBD2 aligns across 16 bases. The CDR3 runs 15 residues. The V gene's germline CDR1 is SQVTM and CDR2 ANQGSEA. Losses at the gene ends were 7 bases for V and 8 bases for J; bases not matched to a gene: 8. CDR3 region: CSAGGGLAGGHEQFF. CDR3 sequence (DNA): TGCAGCGCCGGGGGGGGACTAGCGGGAGGGCATGAGCAGTTCTTC.

This clone turned up a few times. This chain joins TRBV4-3 and TRBJ2-1, with a tentative D call TRBD1 (6 bases). The CDR3 spans 16 residues. Germline values: CDR1 LGHNA, CDR2 YSLEER. The V end was cut by 2 bases, the J end by 6 bases, with 17 bases between. In DNA, the CDR3 is TGCGCCAGCAGCCAACTACAGGGTCGAAGTGCCAATGAGCAGTTCTTC. Translated, it gives CASSQLQGRSANEQFF.

This rearrangement joins TRBV6-1 to TRBJ2-7; D gene uncertain. Trimming removed 7 bases at V and 3 bases at J, with 10 bases between. Per germline, CDR1 MNHNS and CDR2 SASEGT. The CDR3 is made up of 12 amino acids. The CDR3: CASNEQIYEQYF. Here the CDR3 DNA reads TGTGCCAGCAATGAGCAGATCTACGAGCAGTACTTC.

The chain joins TRBV13 to TRBJ2-7; 9 positions agree with TRBD1. CDR3 length: 15 amino acids. Germline V gene data show CDR1 as PRHDT and CDR2 as FYEKMQ (reference sequence). V trimming: 3 bases; J trimming: 5 bases; junction bases outside the gene matches: 8. CDR3 DNA: TGTGCCAGCAGCTTGACCGGGACAGGGACAAACGAGCAGTACTTC. Its protein product is CASSLTGTGTNEQYF. The variable domain in full, with the rest retrieved from reference TRBV13 and TRBJ2-7, is AAGVIQSPRHLIKEKRETATLKCYPIPRHDTVYWYQQGPGQDPQFLISFYEKMQSDKGSIPDRFSAQQFSDYHSELNMSSLELGDSALYFCASSLTGTGTNEQYFGPGTRLTVT.

The chain joins TRBV30 to TRBJ1-2; D ambiguous. Germline CDR1 GTSNPN, CDR2 SVGIG (reference sequence). Trimming took 0 bases from V and 2 from J, leaving 10 bases between them. The CDR3 spans 14 residues. The CDR3 protein is CAWSVGDSNYGYTF. CDR3 DNA sequence: TGTGCCTGGAGTGTTGGCGACTCCAACTATGGCTACACCTTC.

This clone was found a few times. This same CDR3 is encoded by further DNA sequences in the sample. The gene calls are TRBV2 and TRBJ2-1; 9 bases are a match to TRBD2. This CDR3 comprises 15 residues. Germline loops: CDR1 SNHLY, CDR2 FYNNEI. V was clipped by 1 base and J by 4 bases; unmatched bases: 2. CDR3 nucleotide sequence: TGTGCCAGCAGTGAAGGCCTAGCGGGGTACAATGAGCAGTTCTTC. Translating it yields CASSEGLAGYNEQFF.

V gene TRBV18 combines with J gene TRBJ2-2; 15 nucleotides align to TRBD2. Germline CDR1 KGHSH, CDR2 LQKENI. J lost 0 bases, V lost 5 bases, and 10 bases had no gene match. This CDR3 comprises 20 residues. The CDR3 DNA sequence: TGTGCCAGCTCATCCCTAACTGGACTAGCGGGAGGGGCGAACACCGGGGAGCTGTTTTTT. Encoded protein: CASSSLTGLAGGANTGELFF.

The rearrangement uses TRBV19 and TRBJ2-3; 9 bases fit TRBD1. J was trimmed by 4 bases and V by 8 bases; bases with no gene match: 7. This CDR3 contains 14 residues. Per the germline V gene, CDR1 is LNHDA and CDR2 is SQIVND (reference sequence). CDR3 nucleotide sequence: TGTGCCAGTGCGCCACAGGGGGCGTCAGATACGCAGTATTTT. As protein: CASAPQGASDTQYF. Looking up the rest from reference TRBV19 and TRBJ2-3 gives the full variable domain: DGGITQSPKYLFRKEGQNVTLSCEQNLNHDAMYWYRQDPGQGLRLIYYSQIVNDFQKGDIAEGYSVSREKKESFPLTVTSAQKNPTAFYLCASAPQGASDTQYFGPGTRLTVL.

CDR3: CASSLSGTSGRDQETQYF. CDR3 nucleotides: TGTGCCAGCAGTTTATCCGGGACTAGCGGGAGGGATCAAGAGACCCAGTACTTC. This rearrangement joins TRBV28 to TRBJ2-5, with 16 bases fitting TRBD2. Losses at the gene ends were 1 base for V and 2 bases for J; bases not matched to a gene: 4. The CDR3 loop spans 18 amino acids. CDR1 is MDHEN and CDR2 is SYDVKM in the germline V gene.

This clone was recorded once. The gene calls are TRBV20-1 and TRBJ2-4; D not resolved. The CDR3 spans 11 residues. The germline gives CDR1 DFQATT, CDR2 SNEGSKA (reference sequence). The V end was cut by 1 base, the J end by 8 bases, with 6 bases between. The CDR3: CSARVYDIQYF. The CDR3 nucleotides read TGCAGTGCTAGAGTTTATGACATTCAGTACTTC.

This chain connects TRBV5-1 to TRBJ2-7; D not certain. CDR3 length: 15 amino acids. Trimming took 0 bases from V and 0 from J, leaving 10 bases between them. Germline assignment: CDR1 SGHRS and CDR2 YFSETQ. DNA for the CDR3: TGCGCCAGCAGCTTGGAGGCAGGCAGCTCCTACGAGCAGTACTTC. Translation: CASSLEAGSSYEQYF.

The rearrangement joins TRBV6-5 to TRBJ1-4; 7 bases match TRBD1. Looked up from germline, CDR1 is MNHEY and CDR2 is SVGAGI. CDR3 length: 14 amino acids. Trimming cost V 5 bases and J 4 bases; bases outside gene matches: 4. CDR3 amino acids: CASSTTGFNEKLFF. The CDR3 region has the DNA TGTGCCAGCAGTACGACAGGGTTTAATGAAAAACTGTTTTTT.